The 26 T cell receptor beta chains presented below share a single source sample, sequenced in a study of blood T cell repertoires in COVID-19 (dated by TCRdb to the early 2020s). The library came from the immunoSEQ multiplex PCR assay. TCRdb re-hosts the immuneACCESS table, in-frame sequences only. Its copies lack some clones; in the studies checked, an unresolved V gene accounts for under half of them, and the cause for the rest is not known. For this sample the table gives approximately 350,000 clones, of which about 87% were detected only once. The ten largest clones add up to around 6% of the sample. Sequenced: peripheral blood. Every receptor here comes from a woman in her forties or fifties with COVID-19, enrolled during active disease.

The rearrangement links TRBV30 to TRBJ2-7, with 15 positions matching TRBD2. V was pared by 1 base and J by 2 bases, with 9 bases of the junction left unmatched. The CDR3 loop spans 18 amino acids. CDR1 is GTSNPN, CDR2 SVGIG, per germline (reference sequence). The CDR3 region is CAWSGPGLAGGSTYEQYF. Written as DNA, the CDR3 is TGTGCCTGGAGTGGCCCGGGACTAGCGGGAGGTTCCACCTACGAGCAGTACTTC. Combining the CDR3 with reference TRBV30 and TRBJ2-7 gives the whole variable domain SQTIHQWPATLVQPVGSPLSLECTVEGTSNPNLYWYRQAAGRGLQLLFYSVGIGQISSEVPQNLSASRPQDRQFILSSKKLLLSDSGFYLCAWSGPGLAGGSTYEQYFGPGTRLTVT.

In its sample, this clone was seen once. This sequence joins TRBV30 and TRBJ2-6, with 7 bases fitting TRBD1. Germline assignment: CDR1 GTSNPN and CDR2 SVGIG (reference sequence). J gave up 7 bases and V 4 bases, and 10 bases lay outside the gene matches. The CDR3 consists of 15 residues. CDR3 bases: TGTGCCTGGAACCCGGGGACAGTCAGAGCCAACGTCCTGACTTTC. As protein: CAWNPGTVRANVLTF.

CDR3 DNA sequence: TGTGCCAGCAGTGACGGAGTGGTAGTAAGGGAAAAACTGTTTTTT. It yields the protein CASSDGVVVREKLFF. This rearrangement joins TRBV6-1 to TRBJ1-4; D is unresolved. V was shortened by 3 bases and J by 8 bases, with 16 bases between the two germline ends. The CDR3 extends over 15 amino acids. Germline CDR1 reads MNHNS; CDR2 reads SASEGT.

CDR3 region: CASSPTSVRGYTF. The CDR3 DNA is TGTGCCAGCTCACCGACTTCGGTGCGGGGCTACACCTTC. The V and J genes are TRBV18 and TRBJ1-2, with no clear D. Per the germline V gene, CDR1 is KGHSH and CDR2 is LQKENI. V lost 3 bases, J lost 8 bases, and 13 bases lay in between. The CDR3 spans 13 residues. Together with reference TRBV18 and TRBJ1-2, the CDR3 gives the full variable domain: NAGVMQNPRHLVRRRGQEARLRCSPMKGHSHVYWYRQLPEEGLKFMVYLQKENIIDESGMPKERFSAEFPKEGPSILRIQQVVRGDSAAYFCASSPTSVRGYTFGSGTRLTVV.

V is TRBV27 and J is TRBJ2-2; the match to TRBD2 covers 10 bases. The CDR3 sequence is 19 residues long. Looked up from germline, CDR1 is MNHEY and CDR2 is SMNVEV (reference sequence). With 7 bases clipped from V and 6 bases from J, the junction kept 20 bases outside the gene matches. In nucleotides, the CDR3 is TGTGCCAGCAAACCCCACGTTATCCGGCTAGCGGGAGTATCCGGGGAGCTGTTTTTT. Translating it yields CASKPHVIRLAGVSGELFF.

V usage is TRBV12-3 or TRBV12-4 and J usage is TRBJ2-5; maybe TRBD2 (5 bases). The V end was cut by 5 bases, the J end by 2 bases, with 9 bases between. The CDR3 has 13 residues. This chain's CDR3 is CASSQTTQETQYF. As DNA, the CDR3 is TGTGCCAGCAGTCAGACTACACAAGAGACCCAGTACTTC.

V and J are TRBV2 and TRBJ2-1; TRBD2 matches at 8 bases. This CDR3 spans 12 amino acids. Germline V gene sequence: CDR1 SNHLY, CDR2 FYNNEI. V trimming: 2 bases; J trimming: 15 bases; junction bases outside the gene matches: 6. CDR3 in amino acids: CASSEPGTSGFF. The DNA of the CDR3 is TGTGCCAGCAGTGAACCTGGGACTAGTGGGTTCTTC.

This rearrangement joins TRBV10-3 to TRBJ1-1; 7 bases are a match to TRBD1. Looked up from germline, CDR1 is ENHRY and CDR2 is SYGVKD. V lost 2 bases, J lost 4 bases, and 7 bases stayed unmatched. The CDR3 is 15 residues long. CDR3 nucleotides: TGTGCCATCAGTGAGAGCGACAGGGCAAGCACTGAAGCTTTCTTT. Protein product: CAISESDRASTEAFF.

The table lists this clone with a few counts. The chain uses TRBV7-9 and TRBJ2-7, with 8 bases that match TRBD2. After removal of 4 bases from V and 3 bases from J, the junction contained 8 bases not matched to a gene. The CDR3 contains 15 residues. The germline V gene encodes CDR1 SEHNR and CDR2 FQNEAQ (reference sequence). The CDR3: CASSSGGGFLYEQYF. DNA of the CDR3: TGTGCCAGCAGCTCGGGAGGGGGATTCCTCTACGAGCAGTACTTC.

The rearrangement links TRBV5-4 to TRBJ2-1, with D possibly TRBD1 on 5 matching bases. V shed 4 bases and J shed 9 bases, with 17 bases lying between them. Germline V gene lookup returns CDR1 SGHNT and CDR2 YYREEE (reference sequence). The CDR3 totals 14 residues. CDR3: CASSPDLLQGEQFF. The CDR3 DNA follows: TGTGCCAGCAGCCCCGATTTGTTGCAGGGTGAGCAGTTCTTC.

The chain uses TRBV30 and TRBJ1-5, with D perhaps matching TRBD1 (6 bases). The CDR3 covers 16 residues. Germline CDR1 GTSNPN, CDR2 SVGIG (reference sequence). V lost 0 bases and J 3 bases, leaving 15 bases between the germline ends. Written as DNA, the CDR3 is TGTGCCTGGAGTGTACGAGGCAGGGGAGACAATCAGCCCCAGCATTTT. Translation: CAWSVRGRGDNQPQHF.

This clone was seen only a few times. The chain links TRBV19 to TRBJ1-5; 8 positions agree with TRBD1. Germline CDR1 LNHDA, CDR2 SQIVND (reference sequence). The CDR3 sequence is 14 residues long. The ends lost 4 bases at V and 4 bases at J; junction bases unmatched: 3. The CDR3 is CASSRTGQNQPQHF. CDR3 DNA: TGTGCCAGTAGTAGGACAGGGCAGAATCAGCCCCAGCATTTT.

This rearrangement joins TRBV4-1 to TRBJ2-7; D uncertain. Germline-derived CDR1 and CDR2 are MGHRA and YSYEKL. The CDR3 consists of 14 residues. V shed 0 bases and J shed 0 bases, with 6 bases lying between them. CDR3 in amino acids: CASSQETASYEQYF. DNA of the CDR3: TGCGCCAGCAGCCAAGAAACAGCCTCCTACGAGCAGTACTTC.

The chain uses TRBV6-6 and TRBJ2-2; TRBD1 matches at 7 bases. The germline CDR1 and CDR2 sequences are MNHNY and SVGAGI (reference sequence). Unmatched junction bases numbered 11, after V lost 5 bases and J lost 2 bases. The CDR3 extends over 17 amino acids. The CDR3 is CASSRQGSNLNTGELFF. Here the CDR3 DNA reads TGTGCCAGCAGTCGACAGGGATCAAACCTAAACACCGGGGAGCTGTTTTTT.

The chain is built from TRBV7-2 and TRBJ2-7; 9 bases fit TRBD1. From germline, CDR1 is SGHTA and CDR2 FQGNSA. V lost 5 bases to trimming and J lost 1 base; unmatched junction nucleotides: 18. There are 19 residues in the CDR3. The DNA for the CDR3 is TGTGCCAGCAGCCCAGCCGGGACAGGGTACCCACTATCTTCCTACGAGCAGTACTTC. It codes for CASSPAGTGYPLSSYEQYF.

The V gene is TRBV27, the J gene TRBJ1-4; D call uncertain. Trimming left V 5 bases short and J 4 bases short, with 8 bases between. The CDR3 is 13 residues long. Germline V gene data show CDR1 as MNHEY and CDR2 as SMNVEV (reference sequence). The CDR3 here is CASSIRINEKLFF. CDR3 coding DNA: TGTGCCAGCAGTATCAGGATTAATGAAAAACTGTTTTTT.

This chain links TRBV2 with TRBJ2-5; TRBD2 matches at 7 bases. Germline CDR1 and CDR2: SNHLY and FYNNEI. The CDR3 has 13 amino acids. V was clipped by 0 bases and J by 13 bases; unmatched bases: 8. CDR3 residues: CASSEAPTGLLYF. The CDR3 bases are TGTGCCAGCAGTGAAGCGCCTACGGGACTACTGTACTTC.

The sample holds a few counts of this clone. V gene TRBV5-1 combines with J gene TRBJ1-3; D gene uncertain. Germline CDR1 SGHRS, CDR2 YFSETQ. The CDR3 sequence is 13 residues long. Trimming stripped 0 bases from V and 3 bases from J, with 4 bases between. The CDR3 is CASSLAFGNTIYF. The DNA of the CDR3 is TGCGCCAGCAGCTTGGCCTTTGGAAACACCATATATTTT.

This clone was observed once. This chain links TRBV9 with TRBJ1-4; D is unclear. The CDR3 length is 14 residues. V dropped 0 bases and J dropped 7 bases, with 10 bases sitting between them. Per germline, CDR1 SGDLS and CDR2 YYNGEE. This chain's CDR3 is CASSVGQEGEKLFF. CDR3 coding DNA: TGTGCCAGCAGCGTAGGTCAGGAGGGTGAAAAACTGTTTTTT.

The J gene is TRBJ1-4, the V gene TRBV27, with 12 bases matching TRBD1. Germline values: CDR1 MNHEY, CDR2 SMNVEV (reference sequence). The CDR3 covers 18 residues. V shed 7 bases and J 8 bases; nucleotides not matched to a gene: 17. In DNA form, the CDR3 reads TGTGCCAGCACCACCCGGGACAGGGGGCTTGGGGTTCGGGAAAAACTGTTTTTT. Translating it yields CASTTRDRGLGVREKLFF. Full variable domain (remainder filled in from reference TRBV27 and TRBJ1-4): EAQVTQNPRYLITVTGKKLTVTCSQNMNHEYMSWYRQDPGLGLRQIYYSMNVEVTDKGDVPEGYKVSRKEKRNFPLILESPSPNQTSLYFCASTTRDRGLGVREKLFFGSGTQLSVL.

The chain links TRBV24-1 to TRBJ1-5, with a possible D match to TRBD1 (6 bases). CDR3 length: 13 amino acids. CDR1 and CDR2 (germline): KGHDR, SFDVKD. Trimming removed 9 bases at V and 6 bases at J, with 14 bases between. CDR3 in DNA: TGTGCCACCCAGGGGAGGGCGGGTCAGCCCCAGCATTTT. The encoded protein is CATQGRAGQPQHF.

This clone has a handful of counts. The chain recombines TRBV2 with TRBJ1-1; weak D call: TRBD1 (6 bases). V lost 5 bases, J lost 2 bases, and 15 bases lay in between. CDR1 and CDR2 from the germline V gene are SNHLY and FYNNEI. The CDR3 is 15 amino acids. The CDR3 DNA sequence: TGTGCCAGCAGTCGGATGACGGGGGGCAACACTGAAGCTTTCTTT. It codes for CASSRMTGGNTEAFF.

The chain carries TRBV6-1 and TRBJ2-1, with 13 bases fitting TRBD2. The CDR3 is made up of 16 amino acids. Germline CDR1 and CDR2: MNHNS and SASEGT. The J segment lost 5 bases and the V segment lost 3 bases, leaving 4 bases of the junction unmatched. The CDR3 here is CASSDLLAGGDNEQFF. Here the CDR3 DNA reads TGTGCCAGCAGTGATCTACTAGCGGGAGGGGACAATGAGCAGTTCTTC.

This clone was picked up a small number of times. The genes are TRBV7-9 and TRBJ1-1, with D perhaps TRBD1 (6 bases). V gave up 8 bases and J gave up 2 bases, with 12 bases separating them. The germline V gene encodes CDR1 SEHNR and CDR2 FQNEAQ (reference sequence). The CDR3 is 13 amino acids. The DNA of the CDR3 is TGTGCCAGCCATAACAGGGCAAACACTGAAGCTTTCTTT. Its protein is CASHNRANTEAFF.

The chain links TRBV12-3 or TRBV12-4 to TRBJ1-1; no reliable D call. The CDR3 has 13 amino acids. Trimming left V 3 bases short and J 2 bases short, with 7 bases between. As DNA, the CDR3 is TGTGCCAGCAGTTTGTCATTCAACACTGAAGCTTTCTTT. This codes for CASSLSFNTEAFF.

This chain uses TRBV5-1 with TRBJ1-2, with TRBD1 matching 9 bases. Unmatched junction bases numbered 6, after V lost 4 bases and J lost 5 bases. This CDR3 region has 14 residues. CDR1 SGHRS and CDR2 YFSETQ come from the germline V gene. The CDR3: CASSPGGQGYGYTF. The CDR3 DNA reads TGCGCCAGCAGCCCAGGCGGACAGGGGTATGGCTACACCTTC.